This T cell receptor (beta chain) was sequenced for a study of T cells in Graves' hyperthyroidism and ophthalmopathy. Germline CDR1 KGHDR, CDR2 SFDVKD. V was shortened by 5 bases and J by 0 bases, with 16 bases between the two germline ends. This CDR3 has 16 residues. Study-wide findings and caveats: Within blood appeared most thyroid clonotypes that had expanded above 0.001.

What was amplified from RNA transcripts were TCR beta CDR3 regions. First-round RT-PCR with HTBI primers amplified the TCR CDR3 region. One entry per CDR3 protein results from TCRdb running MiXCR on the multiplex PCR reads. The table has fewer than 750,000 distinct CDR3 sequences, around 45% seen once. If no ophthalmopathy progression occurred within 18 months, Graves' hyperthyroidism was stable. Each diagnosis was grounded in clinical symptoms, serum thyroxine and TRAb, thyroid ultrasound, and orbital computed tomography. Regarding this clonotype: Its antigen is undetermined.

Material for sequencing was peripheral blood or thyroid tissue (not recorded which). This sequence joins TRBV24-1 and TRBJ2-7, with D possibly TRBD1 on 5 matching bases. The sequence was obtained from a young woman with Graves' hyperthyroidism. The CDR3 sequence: CATSARVQGGSYEQYF. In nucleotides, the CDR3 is TGTGCCACCAGTGCTAGAGTCCAGGGTGGCTCCTACGAGCAGTACTTC.